This TCR beta chain was profiled in a study of breast tumors, draining lymph nodes, adjacent tissues. Germline V gene sequence: CDR1 MNHNS, CDR2 SASEGT. V was clipped by 6 bases and J by 5 bases; unmatched bases: 6. The CDR3 is 13 residues long. General study points: Tumor TCR diversity was below lymph nodes but above nontumor tissue. Data fit most tumor T cells coming from lymph node, expanding in tumor.

In regard to this clonotype: Its antigen is unidentified.

TCRdb re-called the multiplex PCR reads with MiXCR, one entry per CDR3 protein. In the table there are about 150,000 distinct CDR3 sequences, approximately 32% of which are singletons. Axillary draining lymph nodes of breast cancer patients supplied the node samples. The V gene is TRBV6-1, the J gene TRBJ2-5; 7 bases agree with TRBD2. This TCR came from a female donor with breast cancer. Some clones in this sample may be carry-over from other donors' samples. The sequencing input was axillary lymph node tissue. In nucleotides, the CDR3 is TGTGCCAGCAGGCCGGGGGGTGGGGAGACCCAGTACTTC. Its translation: CASRPGGGETQYF.